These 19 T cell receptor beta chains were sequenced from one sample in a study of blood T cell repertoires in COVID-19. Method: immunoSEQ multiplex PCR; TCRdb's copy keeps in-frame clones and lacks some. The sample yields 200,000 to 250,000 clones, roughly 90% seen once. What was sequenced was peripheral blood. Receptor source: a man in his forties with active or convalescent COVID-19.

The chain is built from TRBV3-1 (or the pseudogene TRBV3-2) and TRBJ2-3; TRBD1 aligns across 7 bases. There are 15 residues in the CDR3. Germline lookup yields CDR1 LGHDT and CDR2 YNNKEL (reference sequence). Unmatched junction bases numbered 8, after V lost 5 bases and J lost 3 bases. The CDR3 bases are TGTGCCAGCAGCTTCCGACAGGGTAGGACAGATACGCAGTATTTT. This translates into CASSFRQGRTDTQYF.

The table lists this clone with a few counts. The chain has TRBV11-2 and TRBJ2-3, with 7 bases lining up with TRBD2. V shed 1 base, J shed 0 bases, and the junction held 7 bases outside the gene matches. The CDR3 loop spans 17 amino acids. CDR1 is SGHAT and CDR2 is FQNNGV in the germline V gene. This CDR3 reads CASSLGGSGGSTDTQYF. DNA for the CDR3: TGTGCCAGCAGCTTAGGGGGTTCGGGGGGAAGCACAGATACGCAGTATTTT. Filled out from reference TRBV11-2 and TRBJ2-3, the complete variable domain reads EAGVAQSPRYKIIEKRQSVAFWCNPISGHATLYWYQQILGQGPKLLIQFQNNGVVDDSQLPKDRFSAERLKGVDSTLKIQPAKLEDSAVYLCASSLGGSGGSTDTQYFGPGTRLTVL.

The CDR3 loop is CATSSRDRVFFYEQYF. For the CDR3, the DNA is TGTGCCACCAGCAGCCGGGACAGGGTCTTTTTCTACGAGCAGTACTTC. The chain uses TRBV15 and TRBJ2-7, with 9 bases lining up with TRBD1. CDR3 size: 16 residues. Germline V CDR1 and CDR2: LNHNV, YYDKDF (reference sequence). Losses at the gene ends were 3 bases for V and 3 bases for J; bases not matched to a gene: 9.

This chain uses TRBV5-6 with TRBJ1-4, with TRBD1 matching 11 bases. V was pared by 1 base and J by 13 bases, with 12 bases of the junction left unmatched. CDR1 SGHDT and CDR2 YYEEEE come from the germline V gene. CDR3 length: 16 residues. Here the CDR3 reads CASSLLGTGGGGVLFF. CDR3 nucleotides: TGTGCCAGCAGCTTGCTAGGGACAGGGGGAGGAGGAGTACTGTTTTTT.

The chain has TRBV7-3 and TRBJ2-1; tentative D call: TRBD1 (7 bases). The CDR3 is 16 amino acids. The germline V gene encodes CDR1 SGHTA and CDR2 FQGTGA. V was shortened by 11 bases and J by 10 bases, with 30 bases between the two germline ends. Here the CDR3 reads CACPPEAAGGPREQFF. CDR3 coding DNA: TGTGCCTGCCCCCCCGAGGCGGCAGGGGGGCCTAGGGAGCAGTTCTTC.

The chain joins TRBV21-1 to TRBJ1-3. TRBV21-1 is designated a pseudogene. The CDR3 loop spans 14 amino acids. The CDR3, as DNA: TGTGCCAGCAGAGAGTTAAACCCTGGAAACACCATATATTTT. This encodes CASRELNPGNTIYF.

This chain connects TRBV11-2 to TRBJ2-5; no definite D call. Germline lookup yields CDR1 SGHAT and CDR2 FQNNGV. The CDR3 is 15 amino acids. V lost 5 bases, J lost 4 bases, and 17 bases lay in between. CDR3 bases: TGTGCCAGCAGCCCTACCTCGGTCCCTGGAGAGACCCAGTACTTC. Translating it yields CASSPTSVPGETQYF.

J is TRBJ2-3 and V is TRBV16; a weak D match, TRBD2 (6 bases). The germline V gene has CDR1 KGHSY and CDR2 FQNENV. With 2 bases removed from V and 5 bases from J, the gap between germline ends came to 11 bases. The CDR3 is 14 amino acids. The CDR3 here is CASSQVQGGDTQYF. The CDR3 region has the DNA TGTGCCAGCAGCCAAGTCCAGGGAGGAGATACGCAGTATTTT.

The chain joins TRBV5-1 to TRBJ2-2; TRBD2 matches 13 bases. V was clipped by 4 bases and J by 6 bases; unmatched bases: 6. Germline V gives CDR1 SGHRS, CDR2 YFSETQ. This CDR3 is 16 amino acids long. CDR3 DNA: TGCGCCAGCAGCATTGGACTAGCGGGAGTTGCCGGGGAGCTGTTTTTT. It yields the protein CASSIGLAGVAGELFF.

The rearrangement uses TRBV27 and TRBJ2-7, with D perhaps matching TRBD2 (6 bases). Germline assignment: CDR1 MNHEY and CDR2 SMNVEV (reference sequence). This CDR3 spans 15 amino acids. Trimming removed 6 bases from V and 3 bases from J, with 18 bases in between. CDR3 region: CASRRDRDANYEQYF. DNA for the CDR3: TGTGCCAGCAGGCGGGACCGGGACGCCAACTACGAGCAGTACTTC.

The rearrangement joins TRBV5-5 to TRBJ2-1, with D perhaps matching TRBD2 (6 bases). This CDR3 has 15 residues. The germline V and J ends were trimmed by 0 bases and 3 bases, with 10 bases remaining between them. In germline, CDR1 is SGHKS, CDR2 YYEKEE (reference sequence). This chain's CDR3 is CASSLVAGFYNEQFF. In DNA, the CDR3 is TGTGCCAGCAGCTTGGTGGCGGGGTTCTACAATGAGCAGTTCTTC.

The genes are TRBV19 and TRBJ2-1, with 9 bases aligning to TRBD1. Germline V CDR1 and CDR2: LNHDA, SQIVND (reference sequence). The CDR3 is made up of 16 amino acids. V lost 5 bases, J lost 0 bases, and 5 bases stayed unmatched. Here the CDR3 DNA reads TGTGCCAGTAGTGGCGGGACAGGGAGCTCCTACAATGAGCAGTTCTTC. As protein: CASSGGTGSSYNEQFF.

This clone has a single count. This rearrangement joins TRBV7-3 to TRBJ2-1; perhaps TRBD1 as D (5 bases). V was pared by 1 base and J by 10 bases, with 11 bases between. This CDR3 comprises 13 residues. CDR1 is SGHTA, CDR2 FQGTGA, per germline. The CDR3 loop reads CASSLKNRGEQFF. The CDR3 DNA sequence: TGTGCCAGCAGCTTAAAGAATAGGGGAGAGCAGTTCTTC.

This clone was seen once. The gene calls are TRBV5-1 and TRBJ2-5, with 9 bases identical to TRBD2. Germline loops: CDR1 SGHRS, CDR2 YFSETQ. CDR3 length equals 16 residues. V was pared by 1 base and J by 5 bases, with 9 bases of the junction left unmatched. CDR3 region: CASSLIGGGAFETQYF. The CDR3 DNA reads TGCGCCAGCAGCTTGATCGGCGGGGGGGCGTTCGAGACCCAGTACTTC.

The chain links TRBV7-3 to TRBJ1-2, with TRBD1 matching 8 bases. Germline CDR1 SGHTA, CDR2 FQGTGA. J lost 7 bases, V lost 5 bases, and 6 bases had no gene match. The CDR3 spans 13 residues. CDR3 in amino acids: CASSPTGVGGYTF. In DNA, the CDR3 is TGTGCCAGCAGCCCGACAGGGGTCGGTGGCTACACCTTC.

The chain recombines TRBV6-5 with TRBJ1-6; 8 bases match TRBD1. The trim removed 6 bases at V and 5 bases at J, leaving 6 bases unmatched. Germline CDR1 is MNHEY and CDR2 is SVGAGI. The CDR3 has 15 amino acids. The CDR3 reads CASSLGQGNNSPLHF. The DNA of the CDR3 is TGTGCCAGCAGCCTAGGACAGGGAAATAATTCACCCCTCCACTTT.

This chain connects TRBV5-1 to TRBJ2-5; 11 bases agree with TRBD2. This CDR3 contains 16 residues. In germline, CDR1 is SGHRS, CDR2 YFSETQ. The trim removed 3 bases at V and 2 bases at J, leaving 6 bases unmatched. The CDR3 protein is CASSSIGTSGQETQYF. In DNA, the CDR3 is TGCGCCAGCAGCTCCATCGGGACTAGCGGACAAGAGACCCAGTACTTC.

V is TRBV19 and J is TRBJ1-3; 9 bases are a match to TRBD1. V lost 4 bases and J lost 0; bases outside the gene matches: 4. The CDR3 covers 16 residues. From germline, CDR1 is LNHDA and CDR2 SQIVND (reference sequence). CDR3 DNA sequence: TGTGCCAGTAGTACACGGACAGGGGCCTCTGGAAACACCATATATTTT. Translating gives CASSTRTGASGNTIYF. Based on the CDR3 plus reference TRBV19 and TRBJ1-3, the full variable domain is DGGITQSPKYLFRKEGQNVTLSCEQNLNHDAMYWYRQDPGQGLRLIYYSQIVNDFQKGDIAEGYSVSREKKESFPLTVTSAQKNPTAFYLCASSTRTGASGNTIYFGEGSWLTVV.

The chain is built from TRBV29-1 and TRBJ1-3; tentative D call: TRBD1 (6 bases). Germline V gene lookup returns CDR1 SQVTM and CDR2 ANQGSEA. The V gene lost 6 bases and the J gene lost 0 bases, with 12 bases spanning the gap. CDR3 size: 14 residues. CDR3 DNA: TGCAGCGTCAGAACAGGGACCTCTGGAAACACCATATATTTT. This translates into CSVRTGTSGNTIYF.